This is a list of T cell receptor beta chains from one sample in a study of blood T cell repertoires in COVID-19. Using immunoSEQ multiplex PCR, the repertoire was profiled, and TCRdb retains in-frame clones only, with some absent. The sample records 65,000 to 95,000 clones, about 91% being singletons. Sequenced sample: peripheral blood. All receptors come from an elderly man with acute or convalescent COVID-19. CDR3s include the opening cysteine and the closing phenylalanine or tryptophan. The order of the fields is CDR3 length, J gene, V gene, D gene, CDR3 protein. The D gene is left open where the match is weak.

CDR3 length: 14
J gene: TRBJ2-1
V gene: TRBV10-3
D gene: NA
CDR3 protein: CAISEIAGSPEQFF

CDR3 length: 15
J gene: TRBJ1-6
V gene: TRBV5-1
D gene: NA
CDR3 protein: CATTSDSVYNSPLHF

CDR3 length: 15
J gene: TRBJ1-2
V gene: TRBV5-4
D gene: TRBD1
CDR3 protein: CASSLGGQGVYGYTF

CDR3 length: 15
J gene: TRBJ1-6
V gene: TRBV21-1
D gene: NA
CDR3 protein: CASIAGTDRIHPLHF

CDR3 length: 14
J gene: TRBJ2-2
V gene: TRBV24-1
D gene: TRBD1
CDR3 protein: CATTQGGATGELFF

CDR3 length: 14
J gene: TRBJ1-2
V gene: TRBV27
D gene: TRBD1
CDR3 protein: CASSGKDRVYGYTF

CDR3 length: 15
J gene: TRBJ1-1
V gene: TRBV5-1
D gene: NA
CDR3 protein: CASSLPRDSSTEAFF

CDR3 length: 16
J gene: TRBJ2-1
V gene: TRBV10-2
D gene: TRBD2
CDR3 protein: CASRSPGLAYDNEQFF

CDR3 length: 17
J gene: TRBJ1-2
V gene: TRBV18
D gene: NA
CDR3 protein: CASSPKSQAGQFYGYTF

CDR3 length: 18
J gene: TRBJ1-1
V gene: TRBV7-3
D gene: TRBD1
CDR3 protein: CASSPRGGTGPLNTEAFF

CDR3 length: 15
J gene: TRBJ2-5
V gene: TRBV5-1
D gene: NA
CDR3 protein: CASSLYSGIWETQYF

CDR3 length: 15
J gene: TRBJ1-5
V gene: TRBV15
D gene: NA
CDR3 protein: CATSRNQGMEQPQHF

CDR3 length: 14
J gene: TRBJ1-3
V gene: TRBV30
D gene: NA
CDR3 protein: CAWSALTGGNTIYF

CDR3 length: 16
J gene: TRBJ2-3
V gene: TRBV5-6
D gene: TRBD2
CDR3 protein: CASSLAGSGRSDTQYF

CDR3 length: 13
J gene: TRBJ2-5
V gene: TRBV5-1
D gene: NA
CDR3 protein: CASSLRSQETQYF

CDR3 length: 16
J gene: TRBJ2-1
V gene: TRBV25-1
D gene: TRBD2
CDR3 protein: CASSPQGSGSYNEQFF

CDR3 length: 15
J gene: TRBJ1-6
V gene: TRBV5-6
D gene: NA
CDR3 protein: CASSLHPGGSSPLHF

CDR3 length: 16
J gene: TRBJ2-5
V gene: TRBV2
D gene: TRBD1
CDR3 protein: CASSPGQGGGRQTQYF

CDR3 length: 15
J gene: TRBJ1-4
V gene: TRBV23-1
D gene: NA
CDR3 protein: CASSPGHRLNEKLFF

CDR3 length: 13
J gene: TRBJ2-7
V gene: TRBV30
D gene: NA
CDR3 protein: CAWNPGPNYEQYF

CDR3 length: 13
J gene: TRBJ1-1
V gene: TRBV14
D gene: NA
CDR3 protein: CASSQVGGGRAFF

CDR3 length: 15
J gene: TRBJ1-1
V gene: TRBV18
D gene: TRBD1
CDR3 protein: CASSLRDRRNTEAFF

CDR3 length: 13
J gene: TRBJ2-1
V gene: TRBV10-3
D gene: NA
CDR3 protein: CAISDWANNEQFF

CDR3 length: 14
J gene: TRBJ1-2
V gene: TRBV5-6
D gene: TRBD1
CDR3 protein: CASSFPDRGSGYTF

CDR3 length: 14
J gene: TRBJ1-3
V gene: TRBV9
D gene: NA
CDR3 protein: CASSKTGSGNTIYF

CDR3 length: 13
J gene: TRBJ1-2
V gene: TRBV5-8
D gene: NA
CDR3 protein: CASTVFGNYGYTF

CDR3 length: 12
J gene: TRBJ1-1
V gene: TRBV29-1
D gene: TRBD1
CDR3 protein: CSVGQMNTEAFF

CDR3 length: 16
J gene: TRBJ2-3
V gene: TRBV5-4
D gene: NA
CDR3 protein: CASSFQGGLRTDTQYF

CDR3 length: 13
J gene: TRBJ1-5
V gene: TRBV19
D gene: NA
CDR3 protein: CASSITRGEPQHF

CDR3 length: 13
J gene: TRBJ1-5
V gene: TRBV19
D gene: NA
CDR3 protein: CASSTTQGQPQHF

CDR3 length: 14
J gene: TRBJ1-3
V gene: TRBV30
D gene: TRBD1
CDR3 protein: CAWTPGQGRNTIYF

CDR3 length: 12
J gene: TRBJ2-1
V gene: TRBV11-2
D gene: NA
CDR3 protein: CASSFSGNEQFF

CDR3 length: 16
J gene: TRBJ1-6
V gene: TRBV7-9
D gene: NA
CDR3 protein: CASSFFSSASESPLHF

CDR3 length: 12
J gene: TRBJ1-2
V gene: TRBV12-3/TRBV12-4
D gene: TRBD1
CDR3 protein: CASRNRGRGYTF

CDR3 length: 15
J gene: TRBJ1-4
V gene: TRBV7-3
D gene: NA
CDR3 protein: CASSLTTTGFEKLFF

CDR3 length: 18
J gene: TRBJ2-2
V gene: TRBV5-6
D gene: NA
CDR3 protein: CASSLAGARQANTGELFF

CDR3 length: 12
J gene: TRBJ2-5
V gene: TRBV3-1/TRBV3-2
D gene: NA
CDR3 protein: CASSQDAKTQYF

CDR3 length: 15
J gene: TRBJ1-1
V gene: TRBV6-5
D gene: NA
CDR3 protein: CASMLGVEGITEAFF

CDR3 length: 15
J gene: TRBJ2-1
V gene: TRBV13
D gene: NA
CDR3 protein: CASSFREYIYNEQFF

CDR3 length: 14
J gene: TRBJ1-6
V gene: TRBV7-3
D gene: NA
CDR3 protein: CASSLQGWNSPLHF

CDR3 length: 16
J gene: TRBJ2-2
V gene: TRBV14
D gene: NA
CDR3 protein: CASSQGGAANTGELFF

CDR3 length: 15
J gene: TRBJ2-3
V gene: TRBV6-6
D gene: NA
CDR3 protein: CASSYGWGSADTQYF

CDR3 length: 12
J gene: TRBJ2-3
V gene: TRBV15
D gene: NA
CDR3 protein: CATSRGLERQYF

CDR3 length: 13
J gene: TRBJ1-1
V gene: TRBV12-3/TRBV12-4
D gene: NA
CDR3 protein: CASSLVPNTEAFF

CDR3 length: 14
J gene: TRBJ2-7
V gene: TRBV5-1
D gene: TRBD1
CDR3 protein: CASSPDTGDYEQYF

CDR3 length: 16
J gene: TRBJ1-6
V gene: TRBV27
D gene: TRBD1
CDR3 protein: CASTGQFTGYNSPLHF

CDR3 length: 16
J gene: TRBJ2-7
V gene: TRBV11-2
D gene: NA
CDR3 protein: CASSLVVGGPSYEQYF

CDR3 length: 14
J gene: TRBJ1-5
V gene: TRBV18
D gene: TRBD1
CDR3 protein: CASSLGQGRQPQHF

CDR3 length: 13
J gene: TRBJ1-2
V gene: TRBV2
D gene: NA
CDR3 protein: CASKRDANYGYTF

CDR3 length: 13
J gene: TRBJ2-5
V gene: TRBV2
D gene: NA
CDR3 protein: CASSFARSETQYF

CDR3 length: 15
J gene: TRBJ2-7
V gene: TRBV5-1
D gene: NA
CDR3 protein: CASSSFEQGSYEQYF

CDR3 length: 16
J gene: TRBJ2-1
V gene: TRBV19
D gene: TRBD1
CDR3 protein: CASSRIPGQGYNEQFF